The 26 T cell receptor beta chains in this list originate from one sample, sequenced in a study of blood T cell repertoires in COVID-19. Method: immunoSEQ multiplex PCR; TCRdb's copy keeps in-frame clones and lacks some. The sample records 150,000 to 200,000 clones, about 80% being singletons. Source material: peripheral blood. The receptors stem from a man aged 25 to 40 with active or convalescent COVID-19.

This clone was detected only a few times. This chain joins TRBV7-9 and TRBJ2-1, with 11 bases that match TRBD2. Unmatched junction bases numbered 4, after V lost 4 bases and J lost 5 bases. The CDR3 length is 15 residues. Germline V gene sequence: CDR1 SEHNR, CDR2 FQNEAQ (reference sequence). The CDR3 DNA reads as TGTGCCAGCAGCTCGACTAGCGGGGCTAACAATGAGCAGTTCTTC. This sequence encodes CASSSTSGANNEQFF.

The chain links TRBV27 to TRBJ1-2; TRBD1 aligns across 7 bases. Germline lookup yields CDR1 MNHEY and CDR2 SMNVEV (reference sequence). J gave up 4 bases and V 3 bases, and 8 bases lay outside the gene matches. The CDR3 is made up of 15 amino acids. This CDR3 reads CASSFSGQVGYGYTF. In DNA form, the CDR3 reads TGTGCCAGCAGTTTCTCTGGACAGGTTGGCTATGGCTACACCTTC.

There are a few counts of this clone. The V and J genes are TRBV18 and TRBJ2-2; 7 bases line up with TRBD2. The CDR3 consists of 16 residues. Germline V gene data show CDR1 as KGHSH and CDR2 as LQKENI. V trimming: 3 bases; J trimming: 1 base; junction bases outside the gene matches: 5. Written as DNA, the CDR3 is TGTGCCAGCTCACCCGCGGGAGCGGGGAACACCGGGGAGCTGTTTTTT. Translation gives CASSPAGAGNTGELFF.

Worth noting for this clone: This sample also contains other DNA sequences that code for the same CDR3. This rearrangement joins TRBV30 to TRBJ1-1; TRBD1 matches at 7 bases. The J segment lost 3 bases and the V segment lost 1 base, leaving 2 bases of the junction unmatched. Germline CDR1 and CDR2: GTSNPN and SVGIG (reference sequence). There are 13 residues in the CDR3. CDR3 nucleotides: TGTGCCTGGAGTGGTCAGGGGGACACTGAAGCTTTCTTT. It is translated as CAWSGQGDTEAFF.

The CDR3 DNA is TGTGCCAGTCATACGGGGAACATTCAGTACTTC. Protein sequence: CASHTGNIQYF. The rearrangement links TRBV19 to TRBJ2-4, with a weak D call TRBD2 (5 bases). CDR3 length equals 11 residues. Germline V gives CDR1 LNHDA, CDR2 SQIVND (reference sequence). Trimming pared 8 bases from V and 7 bases from J, leaving 9 bases between.

The rearrangement links TRBV30 to TRBJ1-2; 7 nucleotides match TRBD1. Germline V CDR1 and CDR2: GTSNPN, SVGIG (reference sequence). The CDR3 has 12 residues. V lost 4 bases to trimming and J lost 12 bases; unmatched junction nucleotides: 11. The CDR3 is CAWTYRTGPHTF. In DNA, the CDR3 is TGTGCCTGGACCTACAGGACAGGCCCACACACCTTC. The full variable domain, in which reference TRBV30 and TRBJ1-2 provide the parts outside the CDR3, is SQTIHQWPATLVQPVGSPLSLECTVEGTSNPNLYWYRQAAGRGLQLLFYSVGIGQISSEVPQNLSASRPQDRQFILSSKKLLLSDSGFYLCAWTYRTGPHTFGSGTRLTVV.

J is TRBJ2-7 and V is TRBV11-2; D remains ambiguous. Trimming removed 4 bases from V and 5 bases from J, with 15 bases in between. The germline gives CDR1 SGHAT, CDR2 FQNNGV. The CDR3 has 14 residues. The CDR3 is CASSSIRLGDEQYV. CDR3 DNA sequence: TGTGCCAGCAGCTCAATTCGCTTGGGCGACGAGCAGTACGTC.

This chain uses TRBV11-2 with TRBJ1-2, with a possible D match to TRBD1 (6 bases). V was cut by 4 bases and J by 8 bases, with 17 bases left in between. This CDR3 is built from 14 residues. Germline CDR1 and CDR2: SGHAT and FQNNGV. CDR3 loop: CASSYPEGGHGYTF. CDR3 DNA: TGTGCCAGCAGCTACCCAGAGGGGGGGCACGGCTACACCTTC. Drawing the rest from reference TRBV11-2 and TRBJ1-2, the complete variable domain is EAGVAQSPRYKIIEKRQSVAFWCNPISGHATLYWYQQILGQGPKLLIQFQNNGVVDDSQLPKDRFSAERLKGVDSTLKIQPAKLEDSAVYLCASSYPEGGHGYTFGSGTRLTVV.

The chain carries TRBV7-9 and TRBJ2-2; 10 nucleotides line up with TRBD1. The germline gives CDR1 SEHNR, CDR2 FQNEAQ (reference sequence). Germline trimming cut 3 bases from V and 5 bases from J; bases unmatched to any gene: 6. The CDR3 has 16 amino acids. The CDR3 nucleotides are TGTGCCAGCAGCTTTGCCGGGACAGGGGAAACCGGGGAGCTGTTTTTT. It translates to CASSFAGTGETGELFF.

V and J are TRBV7-6 and TRBJ2-1; TRBD2 agrees at 11 bases. After removal of 3 bases from V and 7 bases from J, the junction contained 14 bases not matched to a gene. The CDR3 length is 18 residues. Per germline, CDR1 SGHVS and CDR2 FNYEAQ. The CDR3 loop is CASSLIELAGVGRNEQFF. CDR3 DNA sequence: TGTGCCAGCAGCTTGATTGAACTAGCGGGAGTTGGCAGGAATGAGCAGTTCTTC.

V usage is TRBV28 and J usage is TRBJ1-6; D perhaps matches TRBD1 (5 bases). Between the trimmed V and J ends, which lost 7 bases and 6 bases, there was a span of 10 bases. The CDR3 sequence is 13 residues long. Germline CDR1 reads MDHEN; CDR2 reads SYDVKM. The CDR3 is CASTSGVNSPLHF. The CDR3 DNA is TGTGCCAGCACTTCGGGGGTTAATTCACCCCTCCACTTT.

The chain is built from TRBV28 and TRBJ1-5, with D possibly being TRBD1 (5 bases). This CDR3 spans 13 amino acids. Trimming removed 8 bases at V and 6 bases at J, with 14 bases between. Looked up from germline, CDR1 is MDHEN and CDR2 is SYDVKM. CDR3 sequence reads: CASEDTDIQPQHF. In nucleotides, the CDR3 is TGTGCCAGCGAGGACACAGACATTCAGCCCCAGCATTTT.

The J gene is TRBJ2-5, the V gene TRBV2, with D possibly TRBD2 on 6 matching bases. The CDR3 has 14 amino acids. V dropped 3 bases and J dropped 4 bases, with 12 bases sitting between them. Looked up from germline, CDR1 is SNHLY and CDR2 is FYNNEI. CDR3 region: CASSDPTSGETQYF. Written as DNA, the CDR3 is TGTGCCAGCAGTGATCCGACTAGTGGAGAGACCCAGTACTTC.

The chain recombines TRBV30 with TRBJ1-1, with D tentatively TRBD1 (5 bases). V shed 3 bases and J shed 7 bases, with 12 bases lying between them. From germline, CDR1 is GTSNPN and CDR2 SVGIG (reference sequence). CDR3 length: 12 amino acids. The CDR3 loop is CAWSAPDNEAFF. The CDR3 nucleotides are TGTGCCTGGAGCGCCCCGGACAATGAAGCTTTCTTT.

This chain uses TRBV4-1 with TRBJ2-5; TRBD2 is a possible D gene (6 bases). The germline V gene encodes CDR1 MGHRA and CDR2 YSYEKL. Trimming cost V 0 bases and J 13 bases, with 12 bases left between them. The CDR3 loop spans 12 amino acids. CDR3 sequence: CASSQDTGTRYF. The CDR3 coding sequence is TGCGCCAGCAGCCAAGATACCGGGACTCGGTACTTC.

V is TRBV7-2 and J is TRBJ2-2, with a possible D match to TRBD2 (6 bases). Germline lookup yields CDR1 SGHTA and CDR2 FQGNSA. The CDR3 has 15 amino acids. Trimming removed 3 bases from V and 3 bases from J, with 11 bases in between. The CDR3 region is CASSLWDSHTGELFF. The CDR3 DNA sequence: TGTGCCAGCAGCTTGTGGGACTCACACACCGGGGAGCTGTTTTTT.

The rearrangement uses TRBV7-9 and TRBJ2-7; TRBD2 is a possible D gene (5 bases). V was pared by 1 base and J by 4 bases, with 8 bases between. CDR1 SEHNR and CDR2 FQNEAQ come from the germline V gene (reference sequence). The CDR3 spans 13 residues. Here the CDR3 reads CASSLGPGYEQYF. The CDR3 DNA reads as TGTGCCAGCAGCTTAGGGCCGGGATACGAGCAGTACTTC.

The chain uses TRBV5-1 and TRBJ2-7; possible D gene TRBD2, 5 bases. CDR3 size: 11 residues. In germline, CDR1 is SGHRS, CDR2 YFSETQ. Trimming removed 6 bases at V and 5 bases at J, with 9 bases between. CDR3 bases: TGCGCCAGCACCGGGGAGAACGAGCAGTACTTC. Residues: CASTGENEQYF.

V and J are TRBV7-9 and TRBJ2-7; 12 bases map to TRBD2. The V and J ends lost 5 bases and 3 bases, in that order; junction bases with no gene match: 8. CDR1 SEHNR and CDR2 FQNEAQ come from the germline V gene (reference sequence). The CDR3 consists of 16 residues. Here the CDR3 reads CASSPALTSGSYEQYF. DNA for the CDR3: TGTGCCAGCAGCCCCGCATTGACTAGCGGGAGCTACGAGCAGTACTTC. Variable domain in full (rest from reference TRBV7-9 and TRBJ2-7): DTGVSQNPRHKITKRGQNVTFRCDPISEHNRLYWYRQTLGQGPEFLTYFQNEAQLEKSRLLSDRFSAERPKGSFSTLEIQRTEQGDSAMYLCASSPALTSGSYEQYFGPGTRLTVT.

The J gene is TRBJ1-5, the V gene TRBV15, with TRBD1 matching 8 bases. The CDR3 sequence is 14 residues long. V was clipped by 6 bases and J by 9 bases; unmatched bases: 10. Germline CDR1 reads LNHNV; CDR2 reads YYDKDF (reference sequence). CDR3: CATSPDRAPWPQHF. In DNA, the CDR3 is TGTGCCACCAGTCCGGACAGGGCCCCATGGCCCCAGCATTTT.

J is TRBJ1-4 and V is TRBV18, with D possibly TRBD1 on 5 matching bases. The V and J ends lost 2 bases and 5 bases respectively, with 12 bases between them. Germline CDR1 KGHSH, CDR2 LQKENI. CDR3 size: 15 residues. This CDR3 is CASSPFKRQNEKLFF. CDR3 DNA: TGTGCCAGCTCACCATTTAAACGACAGAATGAAAAACTGTTTTTT.

This chain joins TRBV6-5 and TRBJ2-1; D possibly corresponds to TRBD2 (6 bases). The germline V gene has CDR1 MNHEY and CDR2 SVGAGI. V was clipped by 4 bases and J by 0 bases, with 13 bases between them. The CDR3 consists of 16 residues. Here the CDR3 DNA reads TGTGCCAGCAGTTTCTCAAAGCGGGTCTCCTACAATGAGCAGTTCTTC. Its protein is CASSFSKRVSYNEQFF.

In regard to this clone: This sample includes further DNA sequences coding for the same CDR3. The rearrangement uses TRBV6-2 or TRBV6-3 and TRBJ2-2; 7 positions match TRBD1. The CDR3 totals 15 residues. Trimming at V came to 4 bases and at J to 2 bases, leaving 4 bases not matched to a gene. Looked up from germline, CDR1 is MNHEY and CDR2 is SVGEGT. In nucleotides, the CDR3 is TGTGCCAGCAGTTCCTACAGGGGAAACACCGGGGAGCTGTTTTTT. The encoded protein is CASSSYRGNTGELFF.

This chain connects TRBV25-1 to TRBJ2-2; the match to TRBD1 covers 9 bases. The J segment lost 0 bases and the V segment lost 6 bases, leaving 8 bases of the junction unmatched. Germline CDR1 and CDR2: MGHDK and SYGVNS. The CDR3 sequence is 17 residues long. CDR3 in DNA: TGTGCCAGCAGCATCCTCACAGGGGGCGCGAACACCGGGGAGCTGTTTTTT. It yields the protein CASSILTGGANTGELFF. The variable domain in full, with the rest retrieved from reference TRBV25-1 and TRBJ2-2, is EADIYQTPRYLVIGTGKKITLECSQTMGHDKMYWYQQDPGMELHLIHYSYGVNSTEKGDLSSESTVSRIRTEHFPLTLESARPSHTSQYLCASSILTGGANTGELFFGEGSRLTVL.

The gene calls are TRBV6-2 or TRBV6-3 and TRBJ2-7; 12 bases line up with TRBD1. V trimming: 6 bases; J trimming: 2 bases; junction bases outside the gene matches: 5. Germline values: CDR1 MNHEY, CDR2 SVGEGT. The CDR3 has 15 residues. CDR3 DNA sequence: TGTGCCAGCAGCCCGTGGGACAGGGGGCCCTACGAGCAGTACTTC. Protein sequence: CASSPWDRGPYEQYF.

This clone was seen a handful of times. The rearrangement uses TRBV4-3 and TRBJ2-1; 9 nucleotides align to TRBD1. The CDR3 has 15 residues. After removal of 4 bases from V and 2 bases from J, the junction contained 3 bases not matched to a gene. Germline V gives CDR1 LGHNA, CDR2 YSLEER. The CDR3 nucleotides read TGCGCCAGCAGCCTAGACAGGGGGGCCTACAATGAGCAGTTCTTC. It encodes CASSLDRGAYNEQFF.